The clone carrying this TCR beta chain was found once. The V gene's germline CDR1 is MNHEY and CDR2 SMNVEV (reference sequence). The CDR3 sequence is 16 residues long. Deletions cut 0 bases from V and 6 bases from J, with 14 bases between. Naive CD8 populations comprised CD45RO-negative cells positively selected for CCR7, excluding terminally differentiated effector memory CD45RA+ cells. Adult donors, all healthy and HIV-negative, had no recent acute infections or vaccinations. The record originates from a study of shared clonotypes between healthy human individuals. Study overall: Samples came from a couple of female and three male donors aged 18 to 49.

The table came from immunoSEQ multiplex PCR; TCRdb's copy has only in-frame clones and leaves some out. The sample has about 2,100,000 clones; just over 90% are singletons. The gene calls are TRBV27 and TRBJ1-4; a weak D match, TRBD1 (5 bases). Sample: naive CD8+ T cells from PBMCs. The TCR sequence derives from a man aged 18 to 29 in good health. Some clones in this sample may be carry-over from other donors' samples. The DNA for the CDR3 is TGTGCCAGCAGTTTATCAAATTGGGGGGGGGATGAAAAACTGTTTTTT. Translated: CASSLSNWGGDEKLFF.